One sample yielded the 20 T cell receptor beta chains listed below, sequenced in a study of regulatory T cells in long-lasting Graves disease. Time point meaning: persistent/refractory GD, antithyroid drugs over 5 years with positive TRAb. PBMCs provided the RNA from which the TCR library was made. CDR3 regions were amplified by Arm-PCR using iRepertoire HTBI primers to build TCR beta libraries. TCRdb independently ran MiXCR on the multiplex PCR reads; one entry per CDR3 protein. The table has around 500,000 distinct CDR3 sequences, less than 25% seen once. Source: peripheral blood mononuclear cells (PBMCs), taken when the disease was refractory, from a patient treated with antithyroid drugs. The receptors originated from a female donor with Graves disease.

Ten or more counts support this clonotype. CDR3 in amino acids: CATHSGGRYEQYF. The CDR3 bases are TGTGCCACCCACAGTGGGGGCCGTTACGAGCAGTACTTC. The chain employs TRBV28 and TRBJ2-7; D possibly corresponds to TRBD1 (6 bases). The CDR3 extends over 13 amino acids. The germline V and J ends were trimmed by 10 bases and 4 bases, with 17 bases remaining between them. From germline, CDR1 is MDHEN and CDR2 SYDVKM.

This clonotype was counted once. J is TRBJ2-2 and V is TRBV7-2; possibly TRBD2 for D (6 bases). Germline V gene data show CDR1 as SGHTA and CDR2 as FQGNSA. The CDR3 has 14 amino acids. With 5 bases removed from V and 6 bases from J, the gap between germline ends came to 13 bases. The CDR3, as DNA: TGTGCCAGCAGCAGAGCGGAGGGGTCCGGGGAGCTGTTTTTT. Its protein product is CASSRAEGSGELFF.

The chain links TRBV14 to TRBJ2-1; D possibly corresponds to TRBD2 (5 bases). The CDR3 runs 12 residues. Germline CDR1 reads SGHDN; CDR2 reads FVKESK. Trimming took 9 bases from V and 10 from J, leaving 16 bases between them. The CDR3 protein is CARNGRREEQFF. CDR3 bases: TGTGCCAGAAATGGAAGACGGGAAGAGCAGTTCTTC.

In this sample, this clonotype turned up many times. CDR3 residues: CASSRPETKRRTYEQYF. The CDR3, as DNA: TGTGCCAGCAGTCGACCCGAGACAAAACGCCGGACCTACGAGCAGTACTTC. V usage is TRBV2 and J usage is TRBJ2-7; no reliable D call. Germline V gene sequence: CDR1 SNHLY, CDR2 FYNNEI. This CDR3 region has 17 residues. Deletions cut 5 bases from V and 2 bases from J, with 22 bases between. The full variable domain, its missing parts supplied by reference TRBV2 and TRBJ2-7, is EPEVTQTPSHQVTQMGQEVILRCVPISNHLYFYWYRQILGQKVEFLVSFYNNEISEKSEIFDDQFSVERPDGSNFTLKIRSTKLEDSAMYFCASSRPETKRRTYEQYFGPGTRLTVT.

As for this clonotype: A far larger clone is a single base away, which makes a read error likely. CDR3 in DNA: TGTGCCAGCAGTTCATTTGTTATGCGGGACACCTCACCCCCTCGCTACGGGCAGTACTTC. Protein sequence: CASSSFVMRDTSPPRYGQYF. The chain has TRBV27 and TRBJ2-7; D is possibly TRBD1 or TRBD2 (6 bases each). CDR1 and CDR2 from the germline V gene are MNHEY and SMNVEV (reference sequence). CDR3 size: 20 residues.

This clonotype was counted only a few times. This sequence joins TRBV10-3 and TRBJ1-3; D remains ambiguous. This CDR3 is 13 amino acids long. Trimming shortened V by 0 bases and J by 6 bases, and 6 bases separated the two germline ends. CDR1 and CDR2 (germline): ENHRY, SYGVKD. CDR3 in amino acids: CAISESTLNTIYF. The CDR3 DNA follows: TGTGCCATCAGTGAGTCCACCCTAAACACCATATATTTT.

The rearrangement uses TRBV7-9 and TRBJ2-7; 11 positions match TRBD2. V was pared by 6 bases and J by 2 bases, with 3 bases of the junction left unmatched. This CDR3 region has 14 residues. Germline V CDR1 and CDR2: SEHNR, FQNEAQ (reference sequence). Here the CDR3 reads CASRNSGRAYEQYF. CDR3 coding DNA: TGTGCCAGCAGAAATAGCGGGAGGGCCTACGAGCAGTACTTC.

In the case of this clonotype: This may arise from a read error, as a much more abundant clone is one base away. This chain joins TRBV11-3 and TRBJ2-2, with D perhaps matching TRBD1 or TRBD2 (5 bases each). Germline CDR1 reads SGHNT; CDR2 reads YENEEA. The CDR3 has 14 amino acids. Written as DNA, the CDR3 is TGTGCCAGCAGTTCTTACGAAGGGACCGGGGAGCTGTCTTTT. Translating it yields CASSSYEGTGELSF. The full variable domain, its missing parts supplied by reference TRBV11-3 and TRBJ2-2, is EAGVVQSPRYKIIEKKQPVAFWCNPISGHNTLYWYLQNLGQGPELLIRYENEEAVDDSQLPKDRFSAERLKGVDSTLKIQPAELGDSAVYLCASSSYEGTGELSFGEGSRLTVL.

This clonotype was recorded many times. The genes are TRBV6-5 and TRBJ2-4, with a tentative D call TRBD1 (5 bases). Deletions cut 3 bases from V and 7 bases from J, with 13 bases between. There are 14 residues in the CDR3. Germline V gives CDR1 MNHEY, CDR2 SVGAGI. Here the CDR3 reads CASSYSPAGNIQYF. CDR3 nucleotide sequence: TGTGCCAGCAGTTATTCTCCGGCAGGGAACATTCAGTACTTC.

This clonotype was detected many times. The genes are TRBV11-2 and TRBJ2-7, with a tentative D call TRBD2 (5 bases). V lost 5 bases and J 3 bases, leaving 17 bases between the germline ends. The CDR3 is 15 residues long. Germline CDR1 is SGHAT and CDR2 is FQNNGV. CDR3 DNA: TGTGCCAGCAGCCCCGCGGTTGGACTTGTCTACGAGCAGTACTTC. Translated: CASSPAVGLVYEQYF.

CDR3 sequence reads: CASSQVGGGGEKLFF. CDR3 DNA: TGTGCCAGCAGCCAAGTTGGCGGAGGAGGTGAAAAACTGTTTTTT. This chain uses TRBV3-1 with TRBJ1-4; no clear D. Trimming left V 1 base short and J 7 bases short, with 13 bases between. The V gene's germline CDR1 is LGHDT and CDR2 YNNKEL (reference sequence). The CDR3 is 15 residues long.

This clonotype was observed a single time. This rearrangement joins TRBV6-1 to TRBJ2-6, with D possibly TRBD2 on 6 matching bases. The germline CDR1 and CDR2 sequences are MNHNS and SASEGT. The germline V and J ends were trimmed by 5 bases and 0 bases, with 11 bases remaining between them. The CDR3 covers 16 residues. CDR3 in DNA: TGTGCCAGCAGTCCCACCGGGAGCTCTGGGGCCAACGTCCTGACTTTC. Translation gives CASSPTGSSGANVLTF.

This clonotype has a handful of counts. In DNA, the CDR3 is TGTGCCAGCAGGCTACTCTCTGGGGCCAACGTCCTGACTTTC. It yields the protein CASRLLSGANVLTF. The chain couples TRBV7-6 to TRBJ2-6; D is uncertain. Germline loops: CDR1 SGHVS, CDR2 FNYEAQ. Trimming removed 6 bases from V and 0 bases from J, with 6 bases in between. The CDR3 is 14 amino acids.

This clonotype was seen at least ten times. The V gene is TRBV28, the J gene TRBJ1-5; weak D call: TRBD1 (5 bases). Germline V lookup: CDR1 MDHEN, CDR2 SYDVKM. The CDR3 sequence is 14 residues long. V lost 6 bases to trimming and J lost 0 bases, with 9 bases between them. The CDR3 sequence: CASRDKNSNQPQHF. As DNA, the CDR3 is TGTGCCAGCAGGGACAAAAATAGCAATCAGCCCCAGCATTTT.

J is TRBJ1-4 and V is TRBV9, with 8 bases lining up with TRBD1. The CDR3 has 15 amino acids. With 3 bases clipped from V and 7 bases from J, the junction kept 8 bases outside the gene matches. The germline V gene encodes CDR1 SGDLS and CDR2 YYNGEE. The CDR3 region has the DNA TGTGCCAGCAGCGCCCAATCGGGACAGGCTGAAAAACTGTTTTTT. Translated, it gives CASSAQSGQAEKLFF.

This clonotype came up many times. This chain uses TRBV11-2 with TRBJ2-7; TRBD1 or TRBD2 may be the D gene (5 bases each). The CDR3 has 15 residues. Germline CDR1 is SGHAT and CDR2 is FQNNGV. V was clipped by 5 bases and J by 7 bases, with 21 bases between them. The CDR3 region is CASSPRGLPGGEQYF. CDR3 DNA: TGTGCCAGCAGCCCGAGGGGCCTGCCTGGTGGGGAGCAGTACTTC.

The chain employs TRBV28 and TRBJ2-1; no definite D call. The CDR3 contains 14 residues. Trimming took off 5 bases at V and 4 bases at J, with 12 bases between the two ends. Germline V gives CDR1 MDHEN, CDR2 SYDVKM. For the CDR3, the DNA is TGTGCCAGCAGTCCCAAGCAACTATACAATGAGCAGTTCTTC. Amino acids: CASSPKQLYNEQFF.

The J gene is TRBJ2-7, the V gene TRBV10-3; D is perhaps TRBD2 (6 bases). Germline CDR1 and CDR2: ENHRY and SYGVKD. The CDR3 has 14 amino acids. V lost 6 bases and J 2 bases, leaving 14 bases between the germline ends. Written as DNA, the CDR3 is TGTGCCATCAGGCCAAGGGGAGGAGCCTACGAGCAGTACTTC. Translation gives CAIRPRGGAYEQYF.

The chain couples TRBV27 to TRBJ1-2, with no clear D. V was trimmed by 3 bases and J by 0 bases, leaving 8 bases between them. Germline CDR1 is MNHEY and CDR2 is SMNVEV (reference sequence). The CDR3 length is 14 residues. The CDR3 DNA is TGTGCCAGCAGTTTCTCCGGGTCTAACTATGGCTACACCTTC. Protein product: CASSFSGSNYGYTF.

This clonotype was picked up a small number of times. The rearrangement joins TRBV6-5 to TRBJ2-7, with 10 bases aligning to TRBD1. Germline CDR1 reads MNHEY; CDR2 reads SVGAGI. V trimming: 0 bases; J trimming: 8 bases; junction bases outside the gene matches: 1. The CDR3 covers 13 residues. In DNA form, the CDR3 reads TGTGCCAGCAGTTACTCGACAGGGGGCAAGCAGTACTTC. Residues: CASSYSTGGKQYF.